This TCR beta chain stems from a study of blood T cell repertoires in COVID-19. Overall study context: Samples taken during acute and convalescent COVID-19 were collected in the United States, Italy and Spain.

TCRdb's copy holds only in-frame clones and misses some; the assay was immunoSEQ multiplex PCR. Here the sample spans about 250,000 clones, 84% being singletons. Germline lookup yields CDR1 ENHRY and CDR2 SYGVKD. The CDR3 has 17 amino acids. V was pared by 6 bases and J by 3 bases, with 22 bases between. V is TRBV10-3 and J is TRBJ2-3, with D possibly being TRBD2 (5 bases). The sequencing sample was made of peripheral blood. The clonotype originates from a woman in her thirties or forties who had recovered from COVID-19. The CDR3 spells CAISPFSTGMGTDTQYF. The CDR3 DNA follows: TGTGCCATCAGCCCCTTCTCGACGGGGATGGGAACAGATACGCAGTATTTT.